Listed here are 5 T cell receptor beta chains from one sample, sequenced in a study of cytomegalovirus exposure and HLA in healthy donors. The PCR was carried out with 60 Vbeta primers and 13 Jbeta primers. The data were produced by immunoSEQ multiplex PCR, yet TCRdb's version contains in-frame clones alone and is incomplete. This repertoire shows fewer than 75,000 clones, approximately 80% found once; its top ten account for roughly 3%. Sample: PBMCs. The receptors were gathered from a young woman in good health and CMV-seronegative.

The chain has TRBV15 and TRBJ2-7, with D perhaps TRBD2 (5 bases). Germline V CDR1 and CDR2: LNHNV, YYDKDF (reference sequence). The CDR3 is made up of 14 amino acids. V was trimmed by 0 bases and J by 0 bases, leaving 6 bases between them. The CDR3 is CATSRERDSYEQYF. CDR3 nucleotides: TGTGCCACCAGCAGAGAGAGGGACTCCTACGAGCAGTACTTC.

The chain recombines TRBV7-9 with TRBJ2-1; 11 bases agree with TRBD2. The CDR3 totals 19 residues. J was trimmed by 7 bases and V by 1 base; bases with no gene match: 15. CDR1 and CDR2 (germline): SEHNR, FQNEAQ (reference sequence). This CDR3 reads CASSLENRLAGGPLNEQFF. The DNA of the CDR3 is TGTGCCAGCAGCTTAGAAAACAGATTAGCGGGAGGGCCTTTGAATGAGCAGTTCTTC. Full variable domain (outside the CDR3, taken from reference TRBV7-9 and TRBJ2-1): DTGVSQNPRHKITKRGQNVTFRCDPISEHNRLYWYRQTLGQGPEFLTYFQNEAQLEKSRLLSDRFSAERPKGSFSTLEIQRTEQGDSAMYLCASSLENRLAGGPLNEQFFGPGTRLTVL.

The rearrangement links TRBV5-1 to TRBJ2-1; D ambiguous. Germline assignment: CDR1 SGHRS and CDR2 YFSETQ. The CDR3 totals 15 residues. V dropped 4 bases and J dropped 0 bases, with 11 bases sitting between them. The CDR3 here is CASSPERNSYNEQFF. The CDR3 coding sequence is TGCGCCAGCAGCCCTGAGCGAAACTCCTACAATGAGCAGTTCTTC. Complete variable domain (other parts from reference TRBV5-1 and TRBJ2-1): KAGVTQTPRYLIKTRGQQVTLSCSPISGHRSVSWYQQTPGQGLQFLFEYFSETQRNKGNFPGRFSGRQFSNSRSEMNVSTLELGDSALYLCASSPERNSYNEQFFGPGTRLTVL.

This clone has just a few counts. This chain connects TRBV19 to TRBJ1-5; 7 bases are shared with TRBD1. The CDR3 totals 17 residues. Trimming removed 1 base from V and 3 bases from J; junction bases left unmatched: 9. Germline lookup yields CDR1 LNHDA and CDR2 SQIVND (reference sequence). CDR3 in DNA: TGTGCCAGTAGTATAGCCTACACAGGGGTCTTCAATCAGCCCCAGCATTTT. Amino acid sequence: CASSIAYTGVFNQPQHF.

This chain links TRBV7-9 with TRBJ1-3, with TRBD1 identical over 7 bases. The CDR3 runs 15 residues. V gave up 4 bases and J gave up 0 bases; unmatched junction bases: 3. Germline values: CDR1 SEHNR, CDR2 FQNEAQ (reference sequence). The CDR3 loop is CASSSAGGSGNTIYF. CDR3 DNA sequence: TGTGCCAGCAGCTCAGCAGGGGGCTCTGGAAACACCATATATTTT. Supplemented by reference TRBV7-9 and TRBJ1-3, the full variable domain reads DTGVSQNPRHKITKRGQNVTFRCDPISEHNRLYWYRQTLGQGPEFLTYFQNEAQLEKSRLLSDRFSAERPKGSFSTLEIQRTEQGDSAMYLCASSSAGGSGNTIYFGEGSWLTVV.